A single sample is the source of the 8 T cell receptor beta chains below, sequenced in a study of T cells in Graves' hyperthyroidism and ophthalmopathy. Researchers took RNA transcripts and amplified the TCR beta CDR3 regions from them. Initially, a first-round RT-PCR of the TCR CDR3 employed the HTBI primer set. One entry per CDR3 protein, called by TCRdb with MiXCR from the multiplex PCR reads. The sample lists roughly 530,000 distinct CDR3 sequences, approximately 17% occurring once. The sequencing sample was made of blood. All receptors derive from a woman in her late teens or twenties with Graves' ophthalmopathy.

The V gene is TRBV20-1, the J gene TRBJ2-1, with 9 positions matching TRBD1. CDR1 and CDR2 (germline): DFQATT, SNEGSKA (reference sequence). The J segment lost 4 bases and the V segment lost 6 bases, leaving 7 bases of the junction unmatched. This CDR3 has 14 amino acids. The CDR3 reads CSADTGTGYNEQFF. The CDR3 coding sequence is TGCAGTGCGGACACCGGGACAGGGTACAATGAGCAGTTCTTC.

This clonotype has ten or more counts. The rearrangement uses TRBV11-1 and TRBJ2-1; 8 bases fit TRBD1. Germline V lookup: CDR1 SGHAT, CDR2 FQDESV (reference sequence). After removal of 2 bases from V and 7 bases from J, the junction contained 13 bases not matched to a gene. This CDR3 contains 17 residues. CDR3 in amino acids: CASSLHRPGQAMNEQFF. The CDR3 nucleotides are TGTGCCAGCAGCTTACATAGACCGGGACAGGCCATGAATGAGCAGTTCTTC.

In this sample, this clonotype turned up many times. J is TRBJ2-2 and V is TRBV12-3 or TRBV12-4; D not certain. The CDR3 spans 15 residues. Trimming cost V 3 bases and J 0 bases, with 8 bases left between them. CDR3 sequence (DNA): TGTGCCAGCAGTTTGACCTTCGCGAACACCGGGGAGCTGTTTTTT. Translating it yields CASSLTFANTGELFF.

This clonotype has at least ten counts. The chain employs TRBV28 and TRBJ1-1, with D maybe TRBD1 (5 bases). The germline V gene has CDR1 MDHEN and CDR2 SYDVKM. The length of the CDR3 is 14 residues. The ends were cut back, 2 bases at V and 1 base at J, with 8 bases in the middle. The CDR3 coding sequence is TGTGCCAGCAGTTTACCAGGGAAGAACACTGAAGCTTTCTTT. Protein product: CASSLPGKNTEAFF. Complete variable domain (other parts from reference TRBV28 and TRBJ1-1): DVKVTQSSRYLVKRTGEKVFLECVQDMDHENMFWYRQDPGLGLRLIYFSYDVKMKEKGDIPEGYSVSREKKERFSLILESASTNQTSMYLCASSLPGKNTEAFFGQGTRLTVV.

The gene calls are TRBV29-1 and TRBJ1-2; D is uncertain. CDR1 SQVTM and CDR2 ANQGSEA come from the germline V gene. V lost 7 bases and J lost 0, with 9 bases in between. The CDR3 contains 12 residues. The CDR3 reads CSAKLANYGYTF. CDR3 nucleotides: TGCAGCGCCAAATTAGCTAACTATGGCTACACCTTC.

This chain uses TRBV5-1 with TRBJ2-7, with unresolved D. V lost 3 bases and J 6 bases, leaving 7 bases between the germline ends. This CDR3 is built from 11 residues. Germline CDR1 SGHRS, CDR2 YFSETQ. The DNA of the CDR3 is TGCGCCAGCAGCTCGACGGGCGAGCAGTACTTC. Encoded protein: CASSSTGEQYF.

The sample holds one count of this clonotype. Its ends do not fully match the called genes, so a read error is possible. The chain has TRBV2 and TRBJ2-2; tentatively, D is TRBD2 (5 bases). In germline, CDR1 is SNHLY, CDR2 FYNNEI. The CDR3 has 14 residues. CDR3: CASSELANTGELFF. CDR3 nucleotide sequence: TGTGCCAGCAGTGAACTCGCGAACACCGGGGAACTGTTTTTT.

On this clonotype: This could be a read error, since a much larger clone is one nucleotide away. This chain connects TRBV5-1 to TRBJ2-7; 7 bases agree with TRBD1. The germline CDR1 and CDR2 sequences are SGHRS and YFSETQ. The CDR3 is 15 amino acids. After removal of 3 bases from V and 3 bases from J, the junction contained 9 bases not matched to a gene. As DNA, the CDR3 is TGCGCCAGCAGCTCGACCGGGGCAGGGGGCTACGAGCAGTACTTC. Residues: CASSSTGAGGYEQYF.